This TCR beta chain was found in a study of monozygotic twins with inflammatory bowel disease (dated by TCRdb to the late 2010s). For the study in its entirety: A total of 28 monozygotic twin pairs were included in the full study, comprising nine German pairs (four IBD-concordant, five IBD-discordant) and 19 IBD-discordant Danish pairs. Each individual had, on average, about 151 000 unique TCRalpha sequences and 181 000 unique TCRbeta sequences available for analysis. The search for disease-associated traits relied mainly on comparing, within discordant pairs, IBD patients with their genetically identical healthy co-twins. What the authors observed across the whole study: IBD patients had lower TCRbeta repertoire diversity, measured by the inverse Simpson index, than their healthy co-twins. The results gave no support for a single strong signal or clonotype linked to IBD. Different T cell subtypes could not be distinguished in the analysis. Compared with healthy twins, IBD patients had fewer clonotypes in common with other individuals, a difference most pronounced in patients showing signs of disease activity. Repertoire similarity did not differ between concordant and discordant twins, which could be due to limited statistical power. Because patients were on differing immunosuppressive treatments, the repertoires may have picked up extra background noise and inter-individual variability.

For this clonotype: There is no known antigen for this receptor.

Receptor libraries were prepared by 5' RACE. For each TCR library, 3,000 to 4,000 ng of total RNA was used. cDNA was synthesized with SMARTScribe reverse transcriptase in eight separate reactions per sample. During cDNA synthesis, template switching was used to introduce unique molecular identifiers that contained a 6-nucleotide sample barcode. Amplification of TCRalpha and TCRbeta cDNA involved two nested PCRs of roughly 16 and 10 cycles, and each PCR was followed by bead purification. Before amplification, the cDNA was both treated with uracil DNA-glycosylase and purified with the QIAquick PCR purification kit. The second PCR added Illumina TruSeq-compatible adapters along with sample-specific barcodes. Library quality and concentration were assessed using TapeStation and Qubit, and about 4.7 ng of each library was pooled. Sequencing of pooled libraries was carried out on an Illumina HiSeq2500 single-index Rapid Run using 2 x 100 bp reads and custom sequencing primers. In the authors' own workflow: UMI-based consensus assembly with MiGEC version 1.2.6 was used to correct PCR and sequencing errors. MiXCR version 2.1.1 was used for V(D)J alignment, clonotype assembly and CDR3 extraction. Gene usage, clonotype sharing and MAIT/NKT TCR abundance were normalised by analysing the top 1000, 10 000 and 20 000 clonotypes per sample. After downsampling to 27 000 UMIs, diversity was calculated as the inverse Simpson index using the vegan R package. Paired Mann-Whitney U tests on discordant twin pairs were used, with Benjamini-Hochberg multiple-testing correction. TCRdb reprocessed the reads, so every CDR3 protein sequence counts as one entry and DNA is not shown. The V and J calls follow TCRdb's processing rather than the paper's. The table for this sample lists approximately 400,000 distinct CDR3 sequences. Of the sample, under 3% falls within the top ten clones.

A roughly 2.7 ml peripheral blood sample was drawn into PAXgene tubes per donor and stored at -80°C. Without any T cell sorting, total RNA was extracted from whole blood using the PAXgene blood miRNA kit on an automated QIAcube. Peripheral blood from monozygotic twin pairs who were concordant or discordant for inflammatory bowel disease underwent deep TCRalpha and TCRbeta repertoire profiling using unique molecular barcoding. Smoking habits were recorded for all twin pairs, with individuals classified as current, former or never smokers. Looking up the germline V gene (reference sequence) yields CDR1 LGHDT and CDR2 YNNKEL. The CDR3 contains 13 residues, cysteine and phenylalanine counted. Nucleotide data are not available.

Material for sequencing was blood. The sequence was obtained from a human donor with ulcerative colitis or Crohn's disease, or a healthy co-twin of an affected twin (not recorded which). The chain links TRBV3-1 with TRBJ2-3; TCRdb designates TRBD1, a call that cannot be tested without DNA. The CDR3 reads CASSPPGADTQYF.